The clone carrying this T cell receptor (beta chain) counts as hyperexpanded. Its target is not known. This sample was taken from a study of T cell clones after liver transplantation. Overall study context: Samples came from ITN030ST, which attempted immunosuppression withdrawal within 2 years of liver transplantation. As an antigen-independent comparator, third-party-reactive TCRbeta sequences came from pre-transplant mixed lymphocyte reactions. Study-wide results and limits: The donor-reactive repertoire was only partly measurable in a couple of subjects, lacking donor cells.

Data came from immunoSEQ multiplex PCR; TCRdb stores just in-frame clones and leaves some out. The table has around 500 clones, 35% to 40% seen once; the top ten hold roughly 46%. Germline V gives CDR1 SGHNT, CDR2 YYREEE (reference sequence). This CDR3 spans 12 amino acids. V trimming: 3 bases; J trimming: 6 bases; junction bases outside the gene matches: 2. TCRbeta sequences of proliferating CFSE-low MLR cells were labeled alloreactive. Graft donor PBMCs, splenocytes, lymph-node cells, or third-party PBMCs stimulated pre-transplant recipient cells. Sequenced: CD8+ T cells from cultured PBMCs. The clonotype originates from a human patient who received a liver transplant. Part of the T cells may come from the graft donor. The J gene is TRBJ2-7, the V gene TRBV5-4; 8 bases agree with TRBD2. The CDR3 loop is CASSSTSVEQYF. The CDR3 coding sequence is TGTGCCAGCAGCTCGACTAGCGTCGAGCAGTACTTC.